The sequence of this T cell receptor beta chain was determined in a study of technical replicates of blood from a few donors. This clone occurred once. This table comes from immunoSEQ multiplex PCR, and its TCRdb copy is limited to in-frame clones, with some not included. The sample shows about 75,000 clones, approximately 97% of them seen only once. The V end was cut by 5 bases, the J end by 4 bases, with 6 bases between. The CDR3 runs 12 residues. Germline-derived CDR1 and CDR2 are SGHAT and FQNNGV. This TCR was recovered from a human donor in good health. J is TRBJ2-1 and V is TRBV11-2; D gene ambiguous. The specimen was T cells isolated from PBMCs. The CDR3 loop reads CASSPRYNEQFF. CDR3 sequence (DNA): TGTGCCAGCAGCCCCAGGTACAATGAGCAGTTCTTC.